This is a list of T cell receptor beta chains from one sample in a study of CD8 T cells in ankylosing spondylitis. Via MiXCR, TCRdb re-called the 5' RACE reads, giving one row per CDR3 protein. The sample has fewer than 550,000 distinct CDR3 sequences, approximately 5.3% seen once; the top ten hold 3.5%. The sequenced sample was blood, either unsorted or a sorted T cell fraction (not recorded which). These TCRs come from a male donor with ankylosing spondylitis. Each CDR3 is given with its conserved first and last residue. The order of the fields is D gene, V gene, CDR3 length, clone size, J gene, CDR3 DNA, CDR3 protein. The D gene is left open where the match is weak. Clone size is stated in some rows and not others, as once, few, many or a class when expanded.

D: NA
V: TRBV5-1
length: 15
size: many
J: TRBJ2-7
DNA: TGCGCCAGCAGCTTGGGAGTTCCGGTATCCTACGAGCAGTACTTC
CDR3: CASSLGVPVSYEQYF

D: NA
V: TRBV20-1
length: 15
size: few
J: TRBJ2-7
DNA: TGCAGTGCTAGGGCCCGGACCTCCCTGAGGTACGAGCAGTACTTC
CDR3: CSARARTSLRYEQYF

D: NA
V: TRBV29-1
length: 12
size: many
J: TRBJ2-1
DNA: TGCAGCACCTCGGTCCCGAGGAATGAGCAGTTCTTC
CDR3: CSTSVPRNEQFF

D: TRBD1
V: TRBV3-1
length: 19
size: many
J: TRBJ1-2
DNA: TGTGCCAGCAGCCCATCCCTCGGGGGACAGGGCGAACAATATGGTGGCTACACCTTC
CDR3: CASSPSLGGQGEQYGGYTF

D: NA
V: TRBV7-2
length: 13
size: many
J: TRBJ2-7
DNA: TGTGCCAGCAGCACTAGCAGAGTCTACGAGCAGTACTTC
CDR3: CASSTSRVYEQYF

D: NA
V: TRBV5-1
length: 14
size: many
J: TRBJ2-1
DNA: TGCGCCAGCAGCTTTAGGACCCAAAAGGATGAGCAGTTCTTC
CDR3: CASSFRTQKDEQFF

D: NA
V: TRBV7-2
length: 13
size: many
J: TRBJ2-7
DNA: TGTGCCAGCAGCTTAGAGGCCGAGTACGAGCAGTACTTC
CDR3: CASSLEAEYEQYF

D: NA
V: TRBV7-9
length: 15
size: many
J: TRBJ1-3
DNA: TGTGCCAGCAGCGCCCGCCCGGGTAATCGGGACACCATATATTTT
CDR3: CASSARPGNRDTIYF

D: NA
V: TRBV5-1
length: 14
size: many
J: TRBJ1-1
DNA: TGCGCCAGCAGCCTACGAGGGGCGGGCACTGAAGCTTTCTTT
CDR3: CASSLRGAGTEAFF

D: NA
V: TRBV28
length: 12
size: many
J: TRBJ2-7
DNA: TGTGCCAGCAGTTTTTCGGTGCACGAGCAGTACTTC
CDR3: CASSFSVHEQYF

D: NA
V: TRBV7-2
length: 16
size: NA
J: TRBJ2-6
DNA: TGTGCCAGCAGTCAGCAGGGGGGCGCTGGGGCCAACGTCCTGACTTTC
CDR3: CASSQQGGAGANVLTF

D: NA
V: TRBV7-7
length: 13
size: many
J: TRBJ2-5
DNA: TGTGCTAGCAGCTTAGACATCCAAGAGACCCAGTACTTC
CDR3: CASSLDIQETQYF

D: NA
V: TRBV5-1
length: 17
size: many
J: TRBJ2-1
DNA: TGCGCCAGCAGCTTAAGACCTAACCGGGACGACTACAATGAGCAGTTCTTC
CDR3: CASSLRPNRDDYNEQFF

D: NA
V: TRBV12-3/TRBV12-4
length: 13
size: many
J: TRBJ2-1
DNA: TGTGCCAGCAGTTTTCAAAGAAGGAATGTAGGGATCTTC
CDR3: CASSFQRRNVGIF

D: NA
V: TRBV20-1
length: 14
size: many
J: TRBJ2-1
DNA: TGCAGTGCTTTAACCGGGAGTTTGGACAATGAGCAGTTCTTC
CDR3: CSALTGSLDNEQFF

D: TRBD1
V: TRBV9
length: 15
size: many
J: TRBJ2-1
DNA: TGTGCCAGCAGCGTACAGGGGGCGATGTACAATGAGCAGTTCTTC
CDR3: CASSVQGAMYNEQFF

D: NA
V: TRBV5-1
length: 13
size: many
J: TRBJ1-1
DNA: TGCGCCAGCAGCTTTCAGGTGAACACTGAAGCTTTCTTT
CDR3: CASSFQVNTEAFF

D: NA
V: TRBV7-3
length: 14
size: NA
J: TRBJ2-5
DNA: TGTGCCAGCAGCTTAAAGGCCGGGACGGAGACCCAGTACTTC
CDR3: CASSLKAGTETQYF

D: NA
V: TRBV7-2
length: 16
size: many
J: TRBJ2-6
DNA: TGTGCCAGCAGCTCAAAGGGGGGTAGTGGGGCCAACGTCCTGACTTTC
CDR3: CASSSKGGSGANVLTF

D: TRBD1
V: TRBV27
length: 14
size: few
J: TRBJ2-7
DNA: TGTGCCAGCAGTTTAGCCCGGGACAGCTACGAGCAGTACTTC
CDR3: CASSLARDSYEQYF

D: TRBD2
V: TRBV9
length: 15
size: many
J: TRBJ2-2
DNA: TGTGCCAGCAGCCAAGCGGGAAGGGGCACCGGGGAGCTGTTTTTT
CDR3: CASSQAGRGTGELFF

D: TRBD1
V: TRBV20-1
length: 13
size: many
J: TRBJ1-1
DNA: TGCAGTGCTAGAGATCCTACAGGGGCTGAAGCTTTCTTT
CDR3: CSARDPTGAEAFF

D: NA
V: TRBV5-5
length: 18
size: NA
J: TRBJ2-2
DNA: TGTGCCAGCAGCTTGGAGGTTCGGGGGGCGCGTGGCACCGGGGAGCTGTTTTTT
CDR3: CASSLEVRGARGTGELFF

D: TRBD1
V: TRBV20-1
length: 12
size: many
J: TRBJ1-4
DNA: TGCAGTGCTAGACGTGACAGGGACAAACTGTTTTTT
CDR3: CSARRDRDKLFF

D: TRBD2
V: TRBV28
length: 17
size: few
J: TRBJ2-7
DNA: TGTGCCAGCAGTTTATACGGACTAGCGGGAGCCCTCTACGAGCAGTACTTC
CDR3: CASSLYGLAGALYEQYF

D: NA
V: TRBV6-2/TRBV6-3
length: 14
size: few
J: TRBJ2-5
DNA: TGTGCCAGCAGTGTTCAACCCTGGGGCGGGACCCAGTACTTC
CDR3: CASSVQPWGGTQYF

D: TRBD2
V: TRBV5-1
length: 18
size: many
J: TRBJ2-3
DNA: TGCGCCAGCAGCTCCGGGACTAGCGGGGGGGCCTTGGGAGATACGCAGTATTTT
CDR3: CASSSGTSGGALGDTQYF

D: NA
V: TRBV19
length: 12
size: few
J: TRBJ2-1
DNA: TGTGCCAGCAATCAAGGGAGCAATGAGCAGTTCTTC
CDR3: CASNQGSNEQFF

D: NA
V: TRBV20-1
length: 14
size: many
J: TRBJ1-4
DNA: TGCAGTGCTAGAGATCGAGGGCAGGATGAAAAACTGTTTTTT
CDR3: CSARDRGQDEKLFF

D: NA
V: TRBV6-5
length: 14
size: many
J: TRBJ1-2
DNA: TGTGCCAGCAGTTATGAAGGACTGTCCTATGGCTACACCTTC
CDR3: CASSYEGLSYGYTF

D: NA
V: TRBV11-2
length: 13
size: many
J: TRBJ1-5
DNA: TGTGCCAGCAGCTTCTGGGAAAATCAGCCCCAGCATTTT
CDR3: CASSFWENQPQHF

D: TRBD1
V: TRBV29-1
length: 14
size: many
J: TRBJ2-7
DNA: TGCAGCGTAAGTCGGGACAGGGGGACCCACGAGCAGTACTTC
CDR3: CSVSRDRGTHEQYF